This TCR beta chain was sequenced for a study of T cells in Graves' hyperthyroidism and ophthalmopathy. This clonotype appeared many times. The antigen remains undetermined. Amplification of TCR beta CDR3 regions was performed using RNA transcripts as template. The study used the HTBI primer set for a first-round RT-PCR of the TCR CDR3. TCRdb reprocessed the multiplex PCR reads with MiXCR, giving one entry per CDR3 protein. The sample has some 350,000 distinct CDR3 sequences, approximately 16% seen once. Whole-study results and caveats: Prediction of ophthalmopathy progression came a median around 6 months pre-onset.

The source of the PBMCs was 9.5 to 10 ml of fresh peripheral blood. CDR1 is KGHSH, CDR2 LQKENI, per germline. V was shortened by 3 bases and J by 2 bases, with 7 bases between the two germline ends. The CDR3 runs 13 residues. The chain has TRBV18 and TRBJ2-5; D unresolved. This receptor was taken from a woman aged 55-70 years with Graves' ophthalmopathy. The specimen was blood. This chain's CDR3 is CASSPRMQETQYF. In DNA form, the CDR3 reads TGTGCCAGCTCACCCCGCATGCAAGAGACCCAGTACTTC.